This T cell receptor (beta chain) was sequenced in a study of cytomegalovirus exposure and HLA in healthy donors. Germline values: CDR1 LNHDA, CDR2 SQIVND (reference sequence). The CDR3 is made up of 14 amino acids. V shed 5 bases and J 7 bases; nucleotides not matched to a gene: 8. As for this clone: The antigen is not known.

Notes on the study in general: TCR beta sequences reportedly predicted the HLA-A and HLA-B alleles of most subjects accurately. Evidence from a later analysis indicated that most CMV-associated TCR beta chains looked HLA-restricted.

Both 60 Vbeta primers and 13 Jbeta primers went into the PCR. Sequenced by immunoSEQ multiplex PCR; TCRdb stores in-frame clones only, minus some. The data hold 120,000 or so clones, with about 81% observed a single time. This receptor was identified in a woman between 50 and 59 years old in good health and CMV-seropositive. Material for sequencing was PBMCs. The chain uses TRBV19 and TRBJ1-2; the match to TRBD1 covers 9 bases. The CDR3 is CASSLPGQGGGYTF. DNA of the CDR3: TGTGCCAGTAGTCTCCCGGGACAGGGAGGTGGCTACACCTTC.